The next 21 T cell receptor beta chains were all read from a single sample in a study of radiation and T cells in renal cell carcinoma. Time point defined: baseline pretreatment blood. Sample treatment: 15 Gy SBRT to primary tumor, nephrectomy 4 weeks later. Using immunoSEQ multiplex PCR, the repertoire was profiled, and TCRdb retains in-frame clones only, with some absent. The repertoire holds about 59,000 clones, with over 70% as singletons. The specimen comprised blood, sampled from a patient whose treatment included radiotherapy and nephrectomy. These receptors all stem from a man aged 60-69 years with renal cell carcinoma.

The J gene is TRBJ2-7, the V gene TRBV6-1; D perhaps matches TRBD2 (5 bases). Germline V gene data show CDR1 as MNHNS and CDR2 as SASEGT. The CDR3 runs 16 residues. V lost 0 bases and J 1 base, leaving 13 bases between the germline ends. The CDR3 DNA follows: TGTGCCAGCAGTGAAGCGAGGGTTACCCAATCCTACGAGCAGTACGTC. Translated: CASSEARVTQSYEQYV.

The CDR3 here is CASSLTATGSGTGELFF. DNA of the CDR3: TGTGCCAGCAGCTTAACGGCAACGGGTTCAGGGACCGGGGAGCTGTTTTTT. The chain links TRBV7-3 to TRBJ2-2; maybe TRBD1 (5 bases). From germline, CDR1 is SGHTA and CDR2 FQGTGA. The CDR3 has 17 amino acids. V was cut by 0 bases and J by 5 bases, with 16 bases left in between.

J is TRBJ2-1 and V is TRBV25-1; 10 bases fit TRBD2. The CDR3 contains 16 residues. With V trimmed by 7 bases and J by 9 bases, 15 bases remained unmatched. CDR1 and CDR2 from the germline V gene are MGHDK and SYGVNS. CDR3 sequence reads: CASTSTTSGSGLEQFF. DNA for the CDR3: TGTGCCAGCACCTCCACGACTAGCGGGTCGGGACTTGAGCAGTTCTTC.

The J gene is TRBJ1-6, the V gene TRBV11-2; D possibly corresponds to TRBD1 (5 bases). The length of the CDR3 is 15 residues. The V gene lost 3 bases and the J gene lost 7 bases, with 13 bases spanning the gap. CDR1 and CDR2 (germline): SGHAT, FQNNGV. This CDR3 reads CASSFDSRSNSPLHF. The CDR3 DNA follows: TGTGCCAGCAGCTTCGACAGCAGATCAAATTCACCCCTCCACTTT.

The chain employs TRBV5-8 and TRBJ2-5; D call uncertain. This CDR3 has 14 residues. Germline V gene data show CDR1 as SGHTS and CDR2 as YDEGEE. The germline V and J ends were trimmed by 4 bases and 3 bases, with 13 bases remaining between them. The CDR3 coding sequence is TGTGCCAGCAGCCCTAAAGGTACAGAAGAGACCCAGTACTTC. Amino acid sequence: CASSPKGTEETQYF.

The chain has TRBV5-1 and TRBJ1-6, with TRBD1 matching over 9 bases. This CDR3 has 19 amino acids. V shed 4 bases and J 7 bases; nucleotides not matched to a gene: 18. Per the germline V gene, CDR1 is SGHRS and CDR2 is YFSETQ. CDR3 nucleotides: TGCGCCAGCAGCCTACCGGGACAGGGTCCTTTCAGGGAAAATTCACCCCTCCACTTT. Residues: CASSLPGQGPFRENSPLHF.

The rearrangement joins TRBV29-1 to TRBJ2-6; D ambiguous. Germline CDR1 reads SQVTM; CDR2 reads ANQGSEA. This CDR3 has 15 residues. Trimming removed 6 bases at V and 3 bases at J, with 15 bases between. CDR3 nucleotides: TGCAGCGTGGCCCCAGGTTCTGGTGGGGCCAACGTCCTGACTTTC. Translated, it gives CSVAPGSGGANVLTF.

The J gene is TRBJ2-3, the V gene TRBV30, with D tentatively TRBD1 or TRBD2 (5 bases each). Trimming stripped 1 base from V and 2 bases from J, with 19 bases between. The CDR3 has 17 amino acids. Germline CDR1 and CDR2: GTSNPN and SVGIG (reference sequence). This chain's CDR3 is CAWSDNSGRDPTDTQYF. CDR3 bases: TGTGCCTGGAGTGATAATAGTGGCAGGGACCCCACAGATACGCAGTATTTT.

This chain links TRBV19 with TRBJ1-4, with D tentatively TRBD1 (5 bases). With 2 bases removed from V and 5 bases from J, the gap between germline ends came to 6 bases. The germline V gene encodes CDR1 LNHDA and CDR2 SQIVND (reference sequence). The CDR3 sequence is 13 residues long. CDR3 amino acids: CASSIRQNEKLFF. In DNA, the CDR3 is TGTGCCAGTAGTATAAGACAGAATGAAAAACTGTTTTTT.

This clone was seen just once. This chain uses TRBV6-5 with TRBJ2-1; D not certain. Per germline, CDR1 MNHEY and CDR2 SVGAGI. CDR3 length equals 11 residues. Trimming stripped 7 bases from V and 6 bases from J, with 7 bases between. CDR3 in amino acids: CASTLFNEQFF. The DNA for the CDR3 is TGTGCCAGCACCTTATTCAATGAGCAGTTCTTC.

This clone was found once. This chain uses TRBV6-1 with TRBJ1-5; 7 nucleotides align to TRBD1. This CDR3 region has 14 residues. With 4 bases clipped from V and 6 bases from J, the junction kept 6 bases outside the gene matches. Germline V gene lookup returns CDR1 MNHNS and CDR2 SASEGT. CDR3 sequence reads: CASSVDRVSQPQHF. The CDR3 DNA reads TGTGCCAGCAGTGTCGACAGGGTAAGTCAGCCCCAGCATTTT.

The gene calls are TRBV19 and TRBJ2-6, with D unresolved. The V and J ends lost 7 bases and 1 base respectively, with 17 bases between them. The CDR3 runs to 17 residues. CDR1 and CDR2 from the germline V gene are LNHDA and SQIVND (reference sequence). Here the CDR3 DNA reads TGTGCCAGTACCATCAACCCAGCTCTATCTGGGGCCAACGTCCTGACTTTC. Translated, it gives CASTINPALSGANVLTF.

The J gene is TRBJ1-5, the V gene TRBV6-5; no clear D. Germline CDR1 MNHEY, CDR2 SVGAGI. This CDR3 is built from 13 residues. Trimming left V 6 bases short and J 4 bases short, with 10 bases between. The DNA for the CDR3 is TGTGCCAGCAGCTCCCTAGGGAATCAGCCCCAGCATTTT. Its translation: CASSSLGNQPQHF.

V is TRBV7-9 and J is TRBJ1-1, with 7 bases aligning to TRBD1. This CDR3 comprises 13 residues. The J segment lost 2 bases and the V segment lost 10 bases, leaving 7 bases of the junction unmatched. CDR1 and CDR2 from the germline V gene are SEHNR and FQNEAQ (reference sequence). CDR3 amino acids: CATGGTVNTEAFF. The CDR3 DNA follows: TGTGCCACAGGGGGTACGGTCAACACTGAAGCTTTCTTT. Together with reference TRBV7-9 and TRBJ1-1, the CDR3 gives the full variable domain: DTGVSQNPRHKITKRGQNVTFRCDPISEHNRLYWYRQTLGQGPEFLTYFQNEAQLEKSRLLSDRFSAERPKGSFSTLEIQRTEQGDSAMYLCATGGTVNTEAFFGQGTRLTVV.

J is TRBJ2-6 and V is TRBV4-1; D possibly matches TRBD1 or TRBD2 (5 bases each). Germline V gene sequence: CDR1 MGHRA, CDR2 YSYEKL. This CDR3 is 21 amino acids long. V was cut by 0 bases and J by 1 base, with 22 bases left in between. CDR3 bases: TGCGCCAGCAGCCAAGAAAAAGGCCCCCCGAGGGGTAGGTCTGGGGCCAACGTCCTGACTTTC. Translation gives CASSQEKGPPRGRSGANVLTF.

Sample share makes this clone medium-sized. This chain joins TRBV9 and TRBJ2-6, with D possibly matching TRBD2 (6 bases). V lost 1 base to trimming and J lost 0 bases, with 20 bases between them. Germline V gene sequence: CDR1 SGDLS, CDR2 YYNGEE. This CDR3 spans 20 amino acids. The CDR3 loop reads CASSVRNPGTAFSGANVLTF. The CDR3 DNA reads TGTGCCAGCAGCGTAAGGAATCCCGGGACTGCCTTCTCTGGGGCCAACGTCCTGACTTTC.

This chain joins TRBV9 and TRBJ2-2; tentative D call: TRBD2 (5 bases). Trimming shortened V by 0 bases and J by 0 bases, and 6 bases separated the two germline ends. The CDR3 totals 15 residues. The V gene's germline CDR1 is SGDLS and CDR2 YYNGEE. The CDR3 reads CASSVVGTNTGELFF. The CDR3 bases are TGTGCCAGCAGCGTAGTCGGGACGAACACCGGGGAGCTGTTTTTT.

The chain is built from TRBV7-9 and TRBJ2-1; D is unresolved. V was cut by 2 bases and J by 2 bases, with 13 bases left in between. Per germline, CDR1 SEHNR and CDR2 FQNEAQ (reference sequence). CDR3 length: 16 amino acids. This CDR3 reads CASSLRGESTYNEQFF. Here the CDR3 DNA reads TGTGCCAGCAGCTTAAGAGGAGAGAGCACCTACAATGAGCAGTTCTTC.

CDR3 nucleotides: TGTGCCAGTAGTCGGTGGGGGGCTGAGTATGAAAAACTGTTTTTT. It yields the protein CASSRWGAEYEKLFF. The V gene is TRBV19, the J gene TRBJ1-4; the D gene is possibly TRBD1 (6 bases). CDR3 length equals 15 residues. CDR1 LNHDA and CDR2 SQIVND come from the germline V gene (reference sequence). The ends were cut back, 5 bases at V and 6 bases at J, with 16 bases in the middle.

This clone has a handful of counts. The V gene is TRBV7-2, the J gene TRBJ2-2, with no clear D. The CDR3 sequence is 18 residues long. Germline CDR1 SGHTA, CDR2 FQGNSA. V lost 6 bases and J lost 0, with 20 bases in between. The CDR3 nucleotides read TGTGCCAGCAGTCATAGAGAGACCAGAACCGCGAACACCGGGGAGCTGTTTTTT. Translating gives CASSHRETRTANTGELFF.

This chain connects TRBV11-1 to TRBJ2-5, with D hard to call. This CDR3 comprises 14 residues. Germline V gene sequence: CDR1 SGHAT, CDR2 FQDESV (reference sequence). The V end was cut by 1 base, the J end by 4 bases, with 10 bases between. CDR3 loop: CASSLVASRETQYF. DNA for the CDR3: TGTGCCAGCAGCTTAGTCGCAAGTAGAGAGACCCAGTACTTC. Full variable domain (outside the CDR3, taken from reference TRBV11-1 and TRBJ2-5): EAEVAQSPRYKITEKSQAVAFWCDPISGHATLYWYRQILGQGPELLVQFQDESVVDDSQLPKDRFSAERLKGVDSTLKIQPAELGDSAMYLCASSLVASRETQYFGPGTRLLVL.